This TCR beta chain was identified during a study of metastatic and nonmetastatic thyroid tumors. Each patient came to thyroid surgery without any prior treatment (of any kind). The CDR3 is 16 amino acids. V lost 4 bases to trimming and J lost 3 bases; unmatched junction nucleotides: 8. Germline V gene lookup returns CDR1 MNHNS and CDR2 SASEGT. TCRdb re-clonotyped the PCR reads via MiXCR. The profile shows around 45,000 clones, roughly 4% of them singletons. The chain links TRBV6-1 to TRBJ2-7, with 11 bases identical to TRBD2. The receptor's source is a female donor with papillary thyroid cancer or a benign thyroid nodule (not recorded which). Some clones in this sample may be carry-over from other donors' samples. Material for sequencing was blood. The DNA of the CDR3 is TGTGCCAGCAGTGGATTTAGCGGGAGGGTTAACTACGAGCAGTACTTC. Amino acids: CASSGFSGRVNYEQYF.